This entry describes one T cell receptor (beta chain). Sequenced by immunoSEQ multiplex PCR; TCRdb stores in-frame clones only, minus some. The table lists 230,000 or so clones, about 80% of them singletons. The length of the CDR3 is 16 residues. V lost 0 bases and J lost 0, with 10 bases in between. Germline V lookup: CDR1 SGDLS, CDR2 YYNGEE. These data originate in a study of blood T cell repertoires in COVID-19. The sequencing sample was made of PBMCs or T cells enriched from blood (not recorded which). The receptor comes from a man aged 45-65 years who had recovered from COVID-19. The chain joins TRBV9 to TRBJ2-1; a possible D gene is TRBD1 (5 bases). The CDR3 sequence: CASSVEGWSSYNEQFF. The DNA of the CDR3 is TGTGCCAGCAGCGTAGAGGGGTGGAGCTCCTACAATGAGCAGTTCTTC.